The present T cell receptor beta chain was sequenced within a study of lymphopenia after photon versus proton radiotherapy. Study-wide points: Survival link was tested only in deceased patients; proton benefit remains a possibility. Proton therapy kept repertoires fairly stable, unlike photons, which gained effector/memory cells. Oligoclonal CD8+ Temra expansion after nadir drove photon patients' diversity drop. Larger post-nadir TCR diversity loss correlated inversely with survival in deceased patients.

This clone came up once. As yet, its antigen is unknown. Sequenced by immunoSEQ multiplex PCR; TCRdb stores in-frame clones only, minus some. The repertoire holds more than 25,000 clones, with approximately 88% as singletons. The CDR3 is 16 amino acids. The germline CDR1 and CDR2 sequences are SGDLS and YYNGEE. After removal of 4 bases from V and 8 bases from J, the junction contained 10 bases not matched to a gene. The specimen was peripheral blood, collected from a patient treated with proton-based radiotherapy. The origin of this receptor is a woman aged 55-69 years with cholangiocarcinoma. Some clones in this sample may be carry-over from other donors' samples. This chain joins TRBV9 and TRBJ2-1; 12 nucleotides match TRBD2. The CDR3 region has the DNA TGTGCCAGCAGCCCGACGACTAGCGGGAGTAAGGATGAGCAGTTCTTC. Protein product: CASSPTTSGSKDEQFF.